A selection of T cell receptor beta chains follows, all from one sample in a study of shared clonotypes between healthy human individuals. The table came from immunoSEQ multiplex PCR; TCRdb's copy has only in-frame clones and leaves some out. The sample lists 1,500,000 or so clones, 96% occurring once. The sequencing sample was made of naive CD4+ T cells sorted from blood. Receptor source: a man between 25 and 39 years old in good health. Each CDR3 is given with its conserved first and last residue. The order of the fields is J gene, D gene, V gene, clone size, CDR3 protein, CDR3 DNA. D genes are given only for firm matches. Size is stated for part of the rows, as once, few or many counts, or as a class when the clone is expanded.

>TRBJ2-1|-|TRBV9|once
CASSKRGYNEQFF
TGTGCCAGCAGCAAACGGGGGTACAATGAGCAGTTCTTC
>TRBJ2-7|-|TRBV25-1|-
CASSALYEQYF
TGTGCCAGCAGTGCACTCTACGAGCAGTACTTC
>TRBJ2-7|TRBD2|TRBV5-1|-
CASSLFLAGGTYEQYF
TGCGCCAGCAGCTTGTTCCTAGCGGGAGGCACCTACGAGCAGTACTTC
>TRBJ2-7|TRBD2|TRBV11-3|-
CASSLDAPGLAGELTYEQYF
TGTGCCAGCAGCTTAGATGCTCCGGGACTAGCGGGAGAACTAACGTACGAGCAGTACTTC
>TRBJ2-7|-|TRBV27|-
CASAHRRDHEQYF
TGTGCCAGCGCACATCGCAGGGACCACGAGCAGTACTTC
>TRBJ1-5|-|TRBV5-6|-
CASSSRGEINQPQHF
TGTGCCAGCAGCTCCAGGGGAGAGATCAATCAGCCCCAGCATTTT
>TRBJ2-6|-|TRBV9|-
CASSPLSSIRSGANVLTF
TGTGCCAGCAGTCCTCTTTCGTCGATTCGGTCTGGGGCCAACGTCCTGACTTTC
>TRBJ2-1|TRBD2|TRBV7-8|-
CASSLRRNLAGVDEQFF
TGTGCCAGCAGCCTCAGACGGAATCTAGCGGGAGTCGATGAGCAGTTCTTC
>TRBJ2-1|-|TRBV6-5|-
CASTRWGRGLNEQFF
TGTGCCAGCACCCGTTGGGGCAGGGGCCTCAATGAGCAGTTCTTC
>TRBJ1-4|-|TRBV18|-
CASSPEDTPNEKLFF
TGTGCCAGCTCACCAGAGGACACCCCTAATGAAAAACTGTTTTTT